What follows describes a single T cell receptor (beta chain). Its antigen remains unidentified. The table came from immunoSEQ multiplex PCR; TCRdb's copy has only in-frame clones and leaves some out. Of some 100,000 clones in the sample, around nine tenths are singletons; the top ten hold about 15%. The data originate from a study of T cell responses to AZD1222 COVID-19 vaccine. Looking at the study overall: Doses given second, at about 4 or about 12 weeks, were pooled.

Study results and caveats: Clonal diversity was possibly underestimated, and white British individuals and females predominated among donors.

J gave up 8 bases and V 6 bases, and 8 bases lay outside the gene matches. This CDR3 spans 13 amino acids. Germline V gene sequence: CDR1 MNHEY, CDR2 SMNVEV (reference sequence). This TCR came from an adult in good health. V and J are TRBV27 and TRBJ1-2; 8 nucleotides line up with TRBD1. The sequenced sample was peripheral blood, obtained on day 0 of AZD1222 vaccination. As DNA, the CDR3 is TGTGCCAGCAGACGCAGGGGGCAGGAGGGCTACACCTTC. Translated: CASRRRGQEGYTF.